The 13 T cell receptor beta chains listed next were all sequenced from one sample in a study of shared clonotypes between healthy human individuals. Profiled with immunoSEQ multiplex PCR; TCRdb holds only in-frame clones, not every one. Of about 340,000 clones in the sample, roughly 70% were seen once. Sequenced material: memory CD4+ T cells sorted from blood. Subset: CD45RA-negative fraction. The source of these receptors is a man aged 25-45 years in good health.

The chain joins TRBV5-1 to TRBJ2-3; perhaps TRBD1 as D (6 bases). Germline CDR1 reads SGHRS; CDR2 reads YFSETQ. Trimming stripped 3 bases from V and 1 base from J, with 12 bases between. The CDR3 has 15 amino acids. CDR3 coding DNA: TGCGCCAGCAGCTCCAGGGGTGTGGGCACAGATACGCAGTATTTT. The encoded protein is CASSSRGVGTDTQYF.

The chain links TRBV9 to TRBJ1-3, with D unclear. CDR1 is SGDLS, CDR2 YYNGEE, per germline. CDR3 length equals 16 residues. The ends were cut back, 0 bases at V and 2 bases at J, with 12 bases in the middle. The CDR3 here is CASSVGRVRPGNTIYF. CDR3 sequence (DNA): TGTGCCAGCAGCGTAGGAAGAGTCCGGCCTGGAAACACCATATATTTT. Full variable domain (outside the CDR3, taken from reference TRBV9 and TRBJ1-3): DSGVTQTPKHLITATGQRVTLRCSPRSGDLSVYWYQQSLDQGLQFLIQYYNGEERAKGNILERFSAQQFPDLHSELNLSSLELGDSALYFCASSVGRVRPGNTIYFGEGSWLTVV.

This clone has at least ten counts. The chain joins TRBV5-6 to TRBJ2-7, with 8 bases that match TRBD1. Unmatched junction bases numbered 5, after V lost 3 bases and J lost 3 bases. CDR1 SGHDT and CDR2 YYEEEE come from the germline V gene. This CDR3 spans 14 amino acids. CDR3 nucleotide sequence: TGTGCCAGCAGCTCCCCGGGACAGGACTACGAGCAGTACTTC. Protein: CASSSPGQDYEQYF.

This clone showed up just a few times. The chain joins TRBV6-1 to TRBJ2-5; 11 bases are a match to TRBD2. The V gene's germline CDR1 is MNHNS and CDR2 SASEGT. This CDR3 spans 15 amino acids. After removal of 1 base from V and 5 bases from J, the junction contained 3 bases not matched to a gene. CDR3 region: CASSEDPSGGETQYF. The CDR3 DNA reads TGTGCCAGCAGTGAAGATCCTAGCGGGGGGGAGACCCAGTACTTC.

The genes are TRBV5-5 and TRBJ1-1; unclear D gene. V lost 1 base and J 1 base, leaving 5 bases between the germline ends. In germline, CDR1 is SGHKS, CDR2 YYEKEE (reference sequence). The CDR3 extends over 13 amino acids. In nucleotides, the CDR3 is TGTGCCAGCAGCTTGTTAGGGAACACTGAAGCTTTCTTT. Translated: CASSLLGNTEAFF. The full variable domain, its missing parts supplied by reference TRBV5-5 and TRBJ1-1, is DAGVTQSPTHLIKTRGQQVTLRCSPISGHKSVSWYQQVLGQGPQFIFQYYEKEERGRGNFPDRFSARQFPNYSSELNVNALLLGDSALYLCASSLLGNTEAFFGQGTRLTVV.

J is TRBJ2-2 and V is TRBV7-9, with a weak D call TRBD1 (5 bases). This CDR3 is 15 amino acids long. V lost 1 base and J 5 bases, leaving 11 bases between the germline ends. CDR1 is SEHNR, CDR2 FQNEAQ, per germline (reference sequence). CDR3 loop: CASSLVGRVTGELFF. The CDR3 DNA sequence: TGTGCCAGCAGCTTAGTGGGCAGGGTTACCGGGGAGCTGTTTTTT.

In its sample, this clone was seen a few times. The V and J genes are TRBV7-6 and TRBJ2-7, with 7 bases lining up with TRBD1. This CDR3 contains 14 residues. The germline V gene has CDR1 SGHVS and CDR2 FNYEAQ. Losses at the gene ends were 1 base for V and 3 bases for J; bases not matched to a gene: 3. The CDR3 DNA is TGTGCCAGCAGCTTAGAACACAGGGGCTACGAGCAGTACTTC. Protein: CASSLEHRGYEQYF.

The rearrangement uses TRBV2 and TRBJ2-1; the D gene is possibly TRBD1 (5 bases). Germline lookup yields CDR1 SNHLY and CDR2 FYNNEI. There are 15 residues in the CDR3. V gave up 2 bases and J gave up 4 bases, with 12 bases separating them. The CDR3 region is CASSELGTGYNEQFF. The CDR3 nucleotides read TGTGCCAGCAGTGAATTGGGAACAGGTTACAATGAGCAGTTCTTC. Full variable domain (outside the CDR3, taken from reference TRBV2 and TRBJ2-1): EPEVTQTPSHQVTQMGQEVILRCVPISNHLYFYWYRQILGQKVEFLVSFYNNEISEKSEIFDDQFSVERPDGSNFTLKIRSTKLEDSAMYFCASSELGTGYNEQFFGPGTRLTVL.

The V gene is TRBV6-6, the J gene TRBJ1-5; D not certain. This CDR3 has 13 amino acids. Germline CDR1 reads MNHNY; CDR2 reads SVGAGI (reference sequence). Trimming removed 6 bases from V and 3 bases from J, with 9 bases in between. CDR3 amino acids: CASRGKDNQPQHF. The CDR3, as DNA: TGTGCCAGCAGAGGCAAGGACAATCAGCCCCAGCATTTT.

This clone was picked up a small number of times. The gene calls are TRBV9 and TRBJ2-7; tentative D call: TRBD1 (6 bases). The CDR3 runs to 14 residues. Germline V gives CDR1 SGDLS, CDR2 YYNGEE. V lost 4 bases to trimming and J lost 2 bases, with 13 bases between them. The CDR3 reads CASSPLGAAYEQYF. CDR3 nucleotides: TGTGCCAGCAGCCCCTTGGGGGCCGCCTACGAGCAGTACTTC.

The rearrangement joins TRBV4-3 to TRBJ2-2, with no clear D. V lost 0 bases and J lost 5, with 16 bases in between. This CDR3 has 17 residues. The germline gives CDR1 LGHNA, CDR2 YSLEER. The CDR3 coding sequence is TGCGCCAGCAGCCAAGATGTGGCCAGGTGGAATACCGGGGAGCTGTTTTTT. Translation gives CASSQDVARWNTGELFF.

This chain connects TRBV30 to TRBJ2-5, with D unclear. With 0 bases removed from V and 5 bases from J, the gap between germline ends came to 16 bases. From germline, CDR1 is GTSNPN and CDR2 SVGIG (reference sequence). CDR3 length: 15 residues. As DNA, the CDR3 is TGTGCCTGGAGTGTAAGGGCCCTCCGGTGGGAGACCCAGTACTTC. The encoded protein is CAWSVRALRWETQYF. The complete variable domain, with remaining parts taken from reference TRBV30 and TRBJ2-5, reads SQTIHQWPATLVQPVGSPLSLECTVEGTSNPNLYWYRQAAGRGLQLLFYSVGIGQISSEVPQNLSASRPQDRQFILSSKKLLLSDSGFYLCAWSVRALRWETQYFGPGTRLLVL.

V and J are TRBV5-4 and TRBJ1-1, with D possibly being TRBD1 (5 bases). Germline CDR1 and CDR2: SGHNT and YYREEE (reference sequence). V was clipped by 4 bases and J by 3 bases, with 16 bases between them. This CDR3 has 15 residues. The CDR3 sequence is CASSGDGGSYTEAFF. The CDR3, as DNA: TGTGCCAGCAGCGGGGACGGAGGGTCCTACACTGAAGCTTTCTTT.